This TCR beta chain came from a study of cytomegalovirus exposure and HLA in healthy donors. Remarks on this clone: Its target is not known.

A multiplex PCR was run with 60 Vbeta primers and 13 Jbeta primers. TCRdb keeps only in-frame clones here, not all; method: immunoSEQ multiplex PCR. The profile shows approximately 150,000 clones, 75% to 85% of them singletons. Study-level findings and limits: In a later analysis, TCR beta V- and J-gene trimming showed a link to a missense DCLRE1C variant. Links to common viral pathogens appeared, in a later analysis, for several of the most significant clusters. Altogether, some 170 TCR beta chains were recorded as cytomegalovirus-associated.

This sequence was found in a woman aged 50 to 65 in good health and CMV-seronegative. The material sequenced was PBMCs.

The CDR3 protein is CAWRGENTGELFF. DNA of the CDR3: TGTGCCTGGAGGGGAGAAAACACCGGGGAGCTGTTTTTT. This sequence joins TRBV30 and TRBJ2-2; tentatively, D is TRBD2 (5 bases). The CDR3 is made up of 13 amino acids. Germline V gene data show CDR1 as GTSNPN and CDR2 as SVGIG (reference sequence). Trimming cost V 3 bases and J 2 bases, with 7 bases left between them.